Below are 32 T cell receptor beta chains sequenced from a single sample in a study of blood T cells in healthy people across ages. A second PCR of 7 to 11 cycles used a sample-barcoded 5' primer and a J-beta primer mix. Each CDR3 protein gets one entry after TCRdb re-called the 5' RACE reads with MiXCR. This sample yields over 1.5 million distinct CDR3 sequences, of which about 50% are seen a single time; over 2% belongs to the top ten. Sequencing used blood. These receptor sequences come from a woman aged 40 to 50 in good health.

The chain links TRBV10-3 to TRBJ2-1; D possibly corresponds to TRBD2 (6 bases). Germline CDR1 and CDR2: ENHRY and SYGVKD. This CDR3 is built from 16 residues. The V end lost 8 bases, the J end lost 4 bases, and 21 bases lay between the germline ends. CDR3 sequence reads: CAILAEGLVGYNEQFF. The CDR3 DNA follows: TGTGCCATCTTAGCGGAAGGGCTCGTGGGGTACAATGAGCAGTTCTTC.

The genes are TRBV28 and TRBJ2-3; no reliable D call. CDR3 length equals 14 residues. The germline gives CDR1 MDHEN, CDR2 SYDVKM. The V end was cut by 6 bases, the J end by 2 bases, with 12 bases between. The CDR3 DNA reads as TGTGCCAGCAGCCCCAGGACCCACACAGATACGCAGTATTTT. It translates to CASSPRTHTDTQYF.

This clonotype showed up just once. The V gene is TRBV20-1, the J gene TRBJ1-5; 11 nucleotides match TRBD1. CDR3 length: 17 residues. In germline, CDR1 is DFQATT, CDR2 SNEGSKA (reference sequence). V was pared by 8 bases and J by 0 bases, with 12 bases of the junction left unmatched. CDR3 nucleotide sequence: TGCAGTATAACTCGGGACAGGGGGTCCTTTAGCAATCAGCCCCAGCATTTT. It encodes CSITRDRGSFSNQPQHF.

This rearrangement joins TRBV7-2 to TRBJ1-2; D perhaps matches TRBD1 (5 bases). Germline V gene sequence: CDR1 SGHTA, CDR2 FQGNSA. The ends were cut back, 1 base at V and 8 bases at J, with 11 bases in the middle. The CDR3 is 13 residues long. The CDR3: CASSLVRGGGYTF. Written as DNA, the CDR3 is TGTGCCAGCAGCTTAGTAAGGGGCGGGGGCTACACCTTC.

The V and J genes are TRBV7-2 and TRBJ2-1, with TRBD2 identical over 14 bases. Germline values: CDR1 SGHTA, CDR2 FQGNSA. The CDR3 runs to 18 residues. J lost 0 bases, V lost 5 bases, and 6 bases had no gene match. The CDR3 loop is CASSMTSGGVSSYNEQFF. In nucleotides, the CDR3 is TGTGCCAGCAGCATGACTAGCGGGGGGGTTAGCTCCTACAATGAGCAGTTCTTC.

The table lists this clonotype with a few counts. Written as DNA, the CDR3 is TGTGCCAGCAGCTTAGGAGGGACAACCAACACCGGGGAGCTGTTTTTT. The encoded protein is CASSLGGTTNTGELFF. The chain carries TRBV11-3 and TRBJ2-2; tentative D call: TRBD1 (6 bases). Germline lookup yields CDR1 SGHNT and CDR2 YENEEA. This CDR3 has 16 residues. V was cut by 1 base and J by 2 bases, with 11 bases left in between. The full variable domain, rest sourced from reference TRBV11-3 and TRBJ2-2, is EAGVVQSPRYKIIEKKQPVAFWCNPISGHNTLYWYLQNLGQGPELLIRYENEEAVDDSQLPKDRFSAERLKGVDSTLKIQPAELGDSAVYLCASSLGGTTNTGELFFGEGSRLTVL.

This chain joins TRBV29-1 and TRBJ2-6; TRBD1 or TRBD2 may be the D gene (5 bases each). Trimming removed 0 bases at V and 0 bases at J, with 9 bases between. In germline, CDR1 is SQVTM, CDR2 ANQGSEA. CDR3 size: 16 residues. The chain's CDR3 is CSVEDYGGSGANVLTF. CDR3 bases: TGCAGCGTTGAAGATTATGGGGGCTCTGGGGCCAACGTCCTGACTTTC.

This clonotype was seen only a few times. This chain links TRBV7-2 with TRBJ1-2, with D possibly matching TRBD1 (5 bases). Trimming cost V 8 bases and J 1 base, with 8 bases left between them. Germline V gene lookup returns CDR1 SGHTA and CDR2 FQGNSA. The CDR3 extends over 12 amino acids. The CDR3 is CASEGLNYGYTF. CDR3 in DNA: TGTGCCAGCGAGGGGCTTAACTATGGCTACACCTTC.

V usage is TRBV6-5 and J usage is TRBJ2-1; no clear D. In germline, CDR1 is MNHEY, CDR2 SVGAGI. This CDR3 is built from 15 residues. V was pared by 0 bases and J by 5 bases, with 11 bases between. The CDR3 loop is CASSYSHPTNNEQFF. The CDR3 nucleotides read TGTGCCAGCAGTTACTCGCATCCTACTAACAATGAGCAGTTCTTC.

Written as DNA, the CDR3 is TGTGCCAGCAGCCATTTGAGCGGGACCGCGGAGACCCAGTACTTC. Its translation: CASSHLSGTAETQYF. This rearrangement joins TRBV4-2 to TRBJ2-5; TRBD2 agrees at 7 bases. Germline V gene sequence: CDR1 LGHNA, CDR2 YNFKEQ. This CDR3 has 15 amino acids. The ends lost 3 bases at V and 5 bases at J; junction bases unmatched: 9.

The chain employs TRBV20-1 and TRBJ2-3; D unresolved. From germline, CDR1 is DFQATT and CDR2 SNEGSKA (reference sequence). The CDR3 length is 14 residues. Trimming stripped 3 bases from V and 1 base from J, with 11 bases between. The CDR3 here is CSASSPARTDTQYF. The CDR3 nucleotides are TGCAGTGCTAGTTCGCCAGCCCGCACAGATACGCAGTATTTT.

The chain is built from TRBV3-1 and TRBJ2-2, with TRBD2 identical over 8 bases. The V and J ends lost 5 bases and 5 bases, in that order; junction bases with no gene match: 7. The CDR3 has 15 residues. Looked up from germline, CDR1 is LGHDT and CDR2 is YNNKEL (reference sequence). As DNA, the CDR3 is TGTGCCAGCAGCTCTATAGCGGGGCCTACCGGGGAGCTGTTTTTT. It translates to CASSSIAGPTGELFF.

This chain joins TRBV6-2 or TRBV6-3 and TRBJ2-7; the match to TRBD1 covers 12 bases. The V gene's germline CDR1 is MNHEY and CDR2 SVGEGT. The CDR3 runs 17 residues. Germline trimming cut 6 bases from V and 3 bases from J; bases unmatched to any gene: 12. The CDR3 DNA reads as TGTGCCAGCAGCTCAAACGCCCGGGACAGGGGGCTCTACGAGCAGTACTTC. This sequence encodes CASSSNARDRGLYEQYF.

This clonotype was seen once. As DNA, the CDR3 is TGCAGCGCTCAGACAGGGCTTGGCTACACCTTC. As protein: CSAQTGLGYTF. V usage is TRBV29-1 and J usage is TRBJ1-2, with 7 bases that match TRBD1. From germline, CDR1 is SQVTM and CDR2 ANQGSEA. The CDR3 runs 11 residues. J lost 7 bases, V lost 7 bases, and 6 bases had no gene match.

The chain carries TRBV20-1 and TRBJ2-7, with no clear D. The CDR3 runs to 14 residues. Germline CDR1 and CDR2: DFQATT and SNEGSKA (reference sequence). Trimming pared 0 bases from V and 2 bases from J, leaving 11 bases between. The CDR3 region has the DNA TGCAGTGCTAGAGAGGTCAGGAGCGCCTACGAGCAGTACTTC. Translating gives CSAREVRSAYEQYF.

The chain couples TRBV18 to TRBJ2-2; no clear D. V lost 6 bases and J 1 base, leaving 21 bases between the germline ends. The length of the CDR3 is 18 residues. Germline CDR1 is KGHSH and CDR2 is LQKENI. The CDR3 region is CASSPRRRMALNTGELFF. In DNA form, the CDR3 reads TGTGCCAGCTCGCCTAGGCGACGGATGGCGTTGAACACCGGGGAGCTGTTTTTT.

The chain has TRBV15 and TRBJ2-3; perhaps TRBD2 as D (5 bases). Germline V gives CDR1 LNHNV, CDR2 YYDKDF (reference sequence). The CDR3 spans 14 residues. V was clipped by 5 bases and J by 6 bases, with 15 bases between them. CDR3 loop: CATSPEVILDTQYF. CDR3 sequence (DNA): TGTGCCACCAGCCCGGAGGTAATCCTGGATACGCAGTATTTT. Full variable domain (remainder filled in from reference TRBV15 and TRBJ2-3): DAMVIQNPRYQVTQFGKPVTLSCSQTLNHNVMYWYQQKSSQAPKLLFHYYDKDFNNEADTPDNFQSRRPNTSFCFLDIRSPGLGDTAMYLCATSPEVILDTQYFGPGTRLTVL.

J is TRBJ2-1 and V is TRBV20-1, with D unresolved. Between the trimmed V and J ends, which lost 5 bases and 0 bases, there was a span of 11 bases. Germline V gives CDR1 DFQATT, CDR2 SNEGSKA (reference sequence). The CDR3 sequence is 14 residues long. The CDR3 nucleotides are TGCAGTGCTGAGGACCAGAGCTCCTACAATGAGCAGTTCTTC. Its translation is CSAEDQSSYNEQFF.

This clonotype was observed a handful of times. The chain links TRBV7-2 to TRBJ2-4; 9 nucleotides line up with TRBD2. The last part of the DNA fits TRBJ2-7 better; the J call may be wrong. Germline CDR1 reads SGHTA; CDR2 reads FQGNSA. The CDR3 is 15 amino acids. CDR3 bases: TGTGCCAGCAGCATACGAATAGCGGGGGTGGGCGAGCAGTACTTC. Protein product: CASSIRIAGVGEQYF.

The rearrangement uses TRBV4-1 and TRBJ2-3, with 7 bases that match TRBD2. CDR3 length: 17 amino acids. Germline-derived CDR1 and CDR2 are MGHRA and YSYEKL. J lost 1 base, V lost 1 base, and 8 bases had no gene match. CDR3 sequence reads: CASSQVPSGAGTDTQYF. The CDR3 nucleotides read TGCGCCAGCAGCCAAGTCCCAAGCGGGGCTGGCACAGATACGCAGTATTTT.

CDR3 amino acids: CATTGGPYNEQYF. The CDR3 DNA reads as TGTGCCACCACCGGGGGGCCCTACAATGAGCAGTACTTC. The genes are TRBV24-1 and TRBJ2-7; D perhaps matches TRBD2 (7 bases). This CDR3 contains 13 residues. V dropped 8 bases and J dropped 7 bases, with 17 bases sitting between them. Germline V gene data show CDR1 as KGHDR and CDR2 as SFDVKD.

V and J are TRBV20-1 and TRBJ2-3; 8 positions agree with TRBD2. With 3 bases clipped from V and 0 bases from J, the junction kept 17 bases outside the gene matches. Germline V gives CDR1 DFQATT, CDR2 SNEGSKA (reference sequence). This CDR3 region has 19 residues. Here the CDR3 DNA reads TGCAGTGCTAGTATCCTGCTTAGCGGGGAAAGACCTAGCACAGATACGCAGTATTTT. It encodes CSASILLSGERPSTDTQYF.

There are a few counts of this clonotype. The chain is built from TRBV6-2 or TRBV6-3 and TRBJ2-7; D uncertain. This CDR3 is 12 amino acids long. Trimming pared 2 bases from V and 3 bases from J, leaving 5 bases between. Germline V lookup: CDR1 MNHEY, CDR2 SVGEGT. Here the CDR3 reads CASSYLDYEQYF. CDR3 DNA: TGTGCCAGCAGTTACCTCGACTACGAGCAGTACTTC.

Only one count was recorded for this clonotype. The chain recombines TRBV12-3 or TRBV12-4 with TRBJ2-2; D might be TRBD2 (6 bases). The CDR3 covers 12 residues. Trimming left V 6 bases short and J 9 bases short, with 11 bases between. The CDR3 bases are TGTGCCAGCAGCCTGACTAGTAGGGAGCTGTTTTTT. It encodes CASSLTSRELFF.

The chain recombines TRBV28 with TRBJ2-7; the match to TRBD1 covers 12 bases. The J call is doubtful: the DNA matches TRBJ2-5 better. From germline, CDR1 is MDHEN and CDR2 SYDVKM. This CDR3 has 15 residues. The CDR3 region is CASSLPGTGGQTQYF. The CDR3 DNA sequence: TGTGCCAGCAGTTTACCAGGGACAGGGGGCCAGACCCAGTACTTC.

The chain couples TRBV11-2 to TRBJ2-7; D not resolved. Germline-derived CDR1 and CDR2 are SGHAT and FQNNGV. The CDR3 consists of 16 residues. The V gene lost 3 bases and the J gene lost 1 base, with 16 bases spanning the gap. The DNA of the CDR3 is TGTGCCAGCAGCTTGACCCAGGATGGAACATCCTACGAGCAGTACTTC. This translates into CASSLTQDGTSYEQYF.

This clonotype appeared a single time. The chain carries TRBV20-1 and TRBJ2-1, with 8 bases matching TRBD2. Germline values: CDR1 DFQATT, CDR2 SNEGSKA (reference sequence). This CDR3 region has 15 residues. In DNA, the CDR3 is TGCAGGCTATTAGGACCGGGACTAGTATACAATGAGCAGTTCTTC. Protein: CRLLGPGLVYNEQFF.

CDR3 DNA: TGCGCCAGCACCGGTCAGGTTGAGCAGTTCTTC. Its translation is CASTGQVEQFF. This chain uses TRBV5-1 with TRBJ2-1; D remains ambiguous. The V end was cut by 6 bases, the J end by 9 bases, with 10 bases between. Per the germline V gene, CDR1 is SGHRS and CDR2 is YFSETQ. This CDR3 is built from 11 residues.

This clonotype was seen only a few times. The J gene is TRBJ2-7, the V gene TRBV11-2, with TRBD1 matching over 8 bases. The J segment lost 6 bases and the V segment lost 5 bases, leaving 12 bases of the junction unmatched. Germline V gene sequence: CDR1 SGHAT, CDR2 FQNNGV. The CDR3 spans 15 residues. CDR3 sequence: CASSQGSGGHGEQYF. In DNA form, the CDR3 reads TGTGCCAGCAGCCAGGGGTCAGGGGGCCACGGCGAGCAGTACTTC.

The V gene is TRBV5-1, the J gene TRBJ2-3; D unresolved. The CDR3 runs 13 residues. From germline, CDR1 is SGHRS and CDR2 YFSETQ. Trimming took off 5 bases at V and 3 bases at J, with 10 bases between the two ends. The CDR3, as DNA: TGCGCCAGCAGTAAGGACGCTACAGATACGCAGTATTTT. Translating gives CASSKDATDTQYF.

The V call is TRBV28, the J call TRBJ2-1; 8 bases fit TRBD2. Germline CDR1 is MDHEN and CDR2 is SYDVKM. The CDR3 has 17 residues. After removal of 1 base from V and 6 bases from J, the junction contained 11 bases not matched to a gene. This CDR3 reads CASSLSLAAGGTNEQFF. In nucleotides, the CDR3 is TGTGCCAGCAGTTTATCGCTAGCGGCGGGGGGAACCAATGAGCAGTTCTTC.

This clonotype appeared a few times. The chain carries TRBV29-1 and TRBJ2-1; 12 bases are shared with TRBD2. V shed 7 bases and J 6 bases; nucleotides not matched to a gene: 7. CDR3 length equals 14 residues. Germline lookup yields CDR1 SQVTM and CDR2 ANQGSEA. The CDR3 sequence is CSAGASGGANEQFF. In nucleotides, the CDR3 is TGCAGCGCCGGAGCTAGCGGGGGGGCCAATGAGCAGTTCTTC.